The rows below give T cell receptor beta chains drawn from one sample of a study of cytomegalovirus exposure and HLA in healthy donors. Generated by immunoSEQ multiplex PCR, the TCRdb table keeps only in-frame clones and is missing some. This sample has roughly 170,000 clones; 80% to 85% occur once, and the top ten carry 2.5% to 3%. The specimen was PBMCs. The source of these receptors is a woman younger than 30 in good health and CMV-seropositive. Each CDR3 is given with its conserved first and last residue. Each record gives: J gene, V gene, clone size, CDR3 protein. The listing skips clone size in some rows; elsewhere it reads once, few, many or a size class.

j_call: TRBJ1-2; v_call: TRBV29-1; clone_size: -; cdr3_aa: CSVGMEGYGYTF
j_call: TRBJ1-3; v_call: TRBV7-9; clone_size: -; cdr3_aa: CALAQGTTGNTIYF
j_call: TRBJ1-2; v_call: TRBV28; clone_size: -; cdr3_aa: CASSLPGKDYGYTF
j_call: TRBJ1-5; v_call: TRBV10-3; clone_size: -; cdr3_aa: CAISETDRGYSQPQHF
j_call: TRBJ1-1; v_call: TRBV2; clone_size: -; cdr3_aa: CASSIEAFF
j_call: TRBJ1-1; v_call: TRBV19; clone_size: -; cdr3_aa: CASTEGGVGTEAFF
j_call: TRBJ1-2; v_call: TRBV10-2; clone_size: -; cdr3_aa: CASSPGNYGYTF
j_call: TRBJ2-7; v_call: TRBV5-6; clone_size: -; cdr3_aa: CASSPAGRGLYEQYF
j_call: TRBJ2-7; v_call: TRBV7-2; clone_size: -; cdr3_aa: CASSFPSYEQYF
j_call: TRBJ2-7; v_call: TRBV11-2; clone_size: -; cdr3_aa: CASSLVVGPYEQYF
j_call: TRBJ1-5; v_call: TRBV7-2; clone_size: -; cdr3_aa: CASSPIGDNQPQHF
j_call: TRBJ2-7; v_call: TRBV7-8; clone_size: -; cdr3_aa: CASSLGFRDSPTYEQYF
j_call: TRBJ2-3; v_call: TRBV7-9; clone_size: -; cdr3_aa: CASSPGGTDTQYF
j_call: TRBJ1-1; v_call: TRBV14; clone_size: few; cdr3_aa: CASSQDRAGAFF
j_call: TRBJ2-2; v_call: TRBV5-1; clone_size: few; cdr3_aa: CASSRRTGDTGELFF
j_call: TRBJ2-1; v_call: TRBV2; clone_size: -; cdr3_aa: CASRAGLYNEQFF
j_call: TRBJ1-2; v_call: TRBV2; clone_size: few; cdr3_aa: CARETENYGYTF
j_call: TRBJ2-5; v_call: TRBV7-7; clone_size: -; cdr3_aa: CASSLRFGQGWETQYF
j_call: TRBJ1-2; v_call: TRBV5-1; clone_size: -; cdr3_aa: CASSDGQGGYGYTF
j_call: TRBJ1-5; v_call: TRBV27; clone_size: once; cdr3_aa: CASRGQGARTPQHF
j_call: TRBJ1-1; v_call: TRBV6-1; clone_size: -; cdr3_aa: CASRYPGQGLPFF
j_call: TRBJ2-1; v_call: TRBV5-8; clone_size: once; cdr3_aa: CASIPMGGTYNEQFF
j_call: TRBJ2-1; v_call: TRBV7-2; clone_size: -; cdr3_aa: CASSLTGGQVLNEQFF
j_call: TRBJ2-5; v_call: TRBV7-2; clone_size: -; cdr3_aa: CASSLILAAETQYF
j_call: TRBJ2-3; v_call: TRBV18; clone_size: -; cdr3_aa: CASSPPNRGRTDTQYF
j_call: TRBJ2-7; v_call: TRBV2; clone_size: once; cdr3_aa: CASSATGGLDEQYF
j_call: TRBJ1-1; v_call: TRBV11-3; clone_size: -; cdr3_aa: CASSLGQGGEAFF
j_call: TRBJ1-2; v_call: TRBV6-5; clone_size: -; cdr3_aa: CASMQGGGYTF
j_call: TRBJ1-5; v_call: TRBV6-1; clone_size: -; cdr3_aa: CASKIVGGGQPQHF
j_call: TRBJ1-1; v_call: TRBV27; clone_size: -; cdr3_aa: CASIKQGARNTEAFF
j_call: TRBJ1-1; v_call: TRBV9; clone_size: -; cdr3_aa: CASSVGGAGVENTEAFF
j_call: TRBJ2-7; v_call: TRBV6-1; clone_size: -; cdr3_aa: CASRGSSSLSYEQYF
j_call: TRBJ1-2; v_call: TRBV5-3; clone_size: -; cdr3_aa: CARSFSRGYGYTF
j_call: TRBJ1-1; v_call: TRBV7-9; clone_size: once; cdr3_aa: CASFELQGLNTEAFF
j_call: TRBJ1-6; v_call: TRBV7-2; clone_size: -; cdr3_aa: CASGGGDYNSPLHF
j_call: TRBJ1-1; v_call: TRBV29-1; clone_size: -; cdr3_aa: CSAHGFVNTEAFF
j_call: TRBJ2-7; v_call: TRBV5-1; clone_size: -; cdr3_aa: CASNPGQGGEQYF
j_call: TRBJ1-1; v_call: TRBV7-8; clone_size: -; cdr3_aa: CASSRTAGTEAFF
j_call: TRBJ2-3; v_call: TRBV18; clone_size: -; cdr3_aa: CASSPDQGTDTQYF
j_call: TRBJ2-7; v_call: TRBV4-1; clone_size: -; cdr3_aa: CASSQDRGTGSIEQYF
j_call: TRBJ1-3; v_call: TRBV4-1; clone_size: -; cdr3_aa: CASSQDWGVGNTIYF
j_call: TRBJ2-7; v_call: TRBV5-4; clone_size: -; cdr3_aa: CASSFPGQGDEQYF
j_call: TRBJ1-4; v_call: TRBV2; clone_size: -; cdr3_aa: CASARGTPTNEKLFF
j_call: TRBJ2-7; v_call: TRBV4-1; clone_size: few; cdr3_aa: CASSQEGTRSAYEQYF
j_call: TRBJ1-2; v_call: TRBV6-5; clone_size: -; cdr3_aa: CASSTTGNYGYTF
j_call: TRBJ1-6; v_call: TRBV19; clone_size: -; cdr3_aa: CASSIRRWPPSSYNSPLHF